These 8 T cell receptor beta chains were sequenced from one sample in a study of Ad26.COV2.S vaccination and SARS-CoV-2 variants. Treatment defined: 19 received Ad26.COV2.S at low or high dose, single or two shots; roughly five received placebo; per-sample allocation not given. All samples were drawn on day 63, counting from the first vaccine or placebo injection. Profiled with immunoSEQ multiplex PCR; TCRdb holds only in-frame clones, not every one. The sample consists of 300,000 to 350,000 clones, 85% to 90% of them appearing once. This material consisted of peripheral blood, taken in a trial of Ad26.COV2.S vaccine versus placebo. Every receptor here comes from a person between 18 and 65 years old who received the Ad26.COV2.S COVID-19 vaccine or a placebo.

This clone was recorded once. The chain joins TRBV5-4 to TRBJ2-3; D ambiguous. V was trimmed by 4 bases and J by 3 bases, leaving 9 bases between them. The CDR3 contains 13 residues. In germline, CDR1 is SGHNT, CDR2 YYREEE (reference sequence). The DNA for the CDR3 is TGTGCCAGCAGCGCTGGAATGACAGATACGCAGTATTTT. Protein sequence: CASSAGMTDTQYF. Based on the CDR3 plus reference TRBV5-4 and TRBJ2-3, the full variable domain is ETGVTQSPTHLIKTRGQQVTLRCSSQSGHNTVSWYQQALGQGPQFIFQYYREEENGRGNFPPRFSGLQFPNYSSELNVNALELDDSALYLCASSAGMTDTQYFGPGTRLTVL.

V and J are TRBV4-3 and TRBJ1-6; the D gene is possibly TRBD1 (5 bases). Trimming pared 4 bases from V and 10 bases from J, leaving 11 bases between. The CDR3 has 13 amino acids. In germline, CDR1 is LGHNA, CDR2 YSLEER. CDR3 DNA: TGCGCCAGCAGCCCCGGGGGTTACTCACCCCTCCACTTT. Protein product: CASSPGGYSPLHF.

The chain is built from TRBV5-4 and TRBJ2-7; 13 nucleotides align to TRBD2. After removal of 4 bases from V and 7 bases from J, the junction contained 5 bases not matched to a gene. From germline, CDR1 is SGHNT and CDR2 YYREEE (reference sequence). CDR3 length: 14 residues. CDR3 nucleotides: TGTGCCAGCAGCAGCACTAGCGGGGGGGGTGAGCAGTACTTC. Its protein is CASSSTSGGGEQYF.

The chain's CDR3 is CASSPPAGEAFF. In DNA form, the CDR3 reads TGTGCCAGCTCACCACCGGCAGGTGAAGCTTTCTTT. J is TRBJ1-1 and V is TRBV18; D is unclear. Germline V gene sequence: CDR1 KGHSH, CDR2 LQKENI. V dropped 0 bases and J dropped 7 bases, with 6 bases sitting between them. This CDR3 is 12 amino acids long.

This chain joins TRBV12-3 or TRBV12-4 and TRBJ2-1; 9 nucleotides line up with TRBD1. This CDR3 spans 12 amino acids. V lost 6 bases, J lost 10 bases, and 4 bases stayed unmatched. The CDR3 sequence is CASSWTGEEQFF. Written as DNA, the CDR3 is TGTGCCAGCAGCTGGACAGGGGAAGAGCAGTTCTTC.

The chain employs TRBV10-3 and TRBJ1-2; tentative D call: TRBD1 (5 bases). The CDR3 consists of 14 residues. V shed 6 bases and J shed 7 bases, with 18 bases lying between them. CDR1 and CDR2 (germline): ENHRY, SYGVKD. The CDR3 reads CAISAGGTLGGYTF. Written as DNA, the CDR3 is TGTGCCATCAGCGCAGGAGGGACCTTGGGTGGCTACACCTTC.

A word on this clone: Within the sample, other DNA sequences also encode this same CDR3. CDR3 nucleotide sequence: TGTGCCAGCAGTTTAGGGGGAAACACCATATATTTT. Protein sequence: CASSLGGNTIYF. V is TRBV12-3 or TRBV12-4 and J is TRBJ1-3; D is unresolved. V was trimmed by 1 base and J by 4 bases, leaving 2 bases between them. The CDR3 length is 12 residues.

The V call is TRBV28, the J call TRBJ1-2; D is ambiguous. Germline CDR1 reads MDHEN; CDR2 reads SYDVKM. The V and J ends lost 3 bases and 8 bases respectively, with 13 bases between them. CDR3 length equals 13 residues. Here the CDR3 DNA reads TGTGCCAGCAGTTTGTCGGGGATACAGGGCTACACCTTC. It specifies CASSLSGIQGYTF.